This T cell receptor (beta chain) was identified in a study of blood T cell repertoires in COVID-19. Background on the study: COVID-19 samples, acute and convalescent, were from the United States, Italy and Spain. T cells, B-cell-depleted T cells, or PBMCs provided the cDNA or gDNA that served as material.

Authors' data handling: It was from reference gene primer amplification that nucleated cell counts were estimated. The protocol was immunoSEQ multiplex PCR, while the TCRdb copy is restricted to in-frame clones and leaves out a portion. The DNA was the basis for D and trimming; V, J and clone size are from that table. This sample has around 400,000 clones, with roughly 90% found just once. Germline values: CDR1 SGHTA, CDR2 FQGNSA. This CDR3 has 13 amino acids. V lost 1 base and J lost 9, with 12 bases in between. What was sequenced was peripheral blood. The chain uses TRBV7-2 and TRBJ1-1; D is possibly TRBD1 (6 bases). This TCR came from a middle-aged man with acute or convalescent COVID-19. The CDR3 loop reads CASSLGGGAKAFF. The CDR3 region has the DNA TGTGCCAGCAGCTTAGGCGGGGGCGCAAAAGCTTTCTTT.